The 18 T cell receptor beta chains below were found in one sample sequenced in a study of CD8 T cells in ankylosing spondylitis. Each CDR3 protein gets one entry after TCRdb re-called the 5' RACE reads with MiXCR. Seen here are 400,000 to 450,000 distinct CDR3 sequences, 17% observed once, and the top ten hold over 0.9%. No antigens are known for them. Notes on the study in general: A TCR beta motif made of about 8 highly homologous variants seemed typical of ankylosing spondylitis blood.

The source material was blood, either unsorted or a sorted T cell fraction (not recorded which). Receptors originate from a male donor with ankylosing spondylitis.

This clonotype appeared many times. For the CDR3, the DNA is TGTGCCAGCACAGGGAATGGGGAGACCCAGTACTTC. Its translation: CASTGNGETQYF. V is TRBV2 and J is TRBJ2-5; tentative D call: TRBD1 (5 bases). V lost 7 bases and J lost 5, with 11 bases in between. Germline values: CDR1 SNHLY, CDR2 FYNNEI. The CDR3 has 12 residues.

This clonotype was recorded a few times. The chain joins TRBV20-1 to TRBJ2-3; 10 bases map to TRBD2. V gave up 6 bases and J gave up 3 bases; unmatched junction bases: 9. Germline CDR1 is DFQATT and CDR2 is SNEGSKA (reference sequence). CDR3 size: 15 residues. CDR3 coding DNA: TGCAGTGCGATGTCTAGCGGGGGTGGGACAGATACGCAGTATTTT. Encoded protein: CSAMSSGGGTDTQYF.

The chain joins TRBV6-1 to TRBJ1-5; possible D gene TRBD1, 5 bases. The CDR3 is 14 residues long. Per germline, CDR1 MNHNS and CDR2 SASEGT. The V gene lost 6 bases and the J gene lost 0 bases, with 9 bases spanning the gap. The DNA of the CDR3 is TGTGCCAGCAGCGACAGTTATAGCAATCAGCCCCAGCATTTT. Translating gives CASSDSYSNQPQHF.

The chain recombines TRBV27 with TRBJ1-1; weak D call: TRBD1 (6 bases). The CDR3 contains 15 residues. Trimming removed 6 bases at V and 5 bases at J, with 19 bases between. CDR1 and CDR2 (germline): MNHEY, SMNVEV (reference sequence). CDR3 in DNA: TGTGCCAGCAGCGAAGGGGGGGTAGGTAAGACTGAAGCTTTCTTT. Its translation: CASSEGGVGKTEAFF.

CDR3 DNA sequence: TGTGCCAGCAGCACACGGGACAGGGCGAGTTCCGGGGAGCTGTTTTTT. Translated: CASSTRDRASSGELFF. The chain recombines TRBV5-4 with TRBJ2-2; 9 bases match TRBD1. Unmatched junction bases numbered 10, after V lost 4 bases and J lost 6 bases. Germline V lookup: CDR1 SGHNT, CDR2 YYREEE (reference sequence). The CDR3 is 16 residues long. The variable domain in full, with the rest retrieved from reference TRBV5-4 and TRBJ2-2, is ETGVTQSPTHLIKTRGQQVTLRCSSQSGHNTVSWYQQALGQGPQFIFQYYREEENGRGNFPPRFSGLQFPNYSSELNVNALELDDSALYLCASSTRDRASSGELFFGEGSRLTVL.

The chain employs TRBV11-3 and TRBJ2-3, with no clear D. V was trimmed by 3 bases and J by 2 bases, leaving 6 bases between them. This CDR3 is 13 amino acids long. CDR1 and CDR2 (germline): SGHNT, YENEEA. The CDR3 here is CASSFTNTDTQYF. CDR3 in DNA: TGTGCCAGCAGCTTTACAAACACAGATACGCAGTATTTT.

This clonotype was recorded at least ten times. The CDR3 DNA sequence: TGTGCCAGCTCAGCATGGACTAGCGGGAGCTCCTACAATGAGCAGTTCTTC. Translating gives CASSAWTSGSSYNEQFF. V gene TRBV18 combines with J gene TRBJ2-1, with TRBD2 matching over 13 bases. Germline V CDR1 and CDR2: KGHSH, LQKENI. There are 17 residues in the CDR3. With 5 bases clipped from V and 0 bases from J, the junction kept 4 bases outside the gene matches.

This clonotype was observed at least ten times. V gene TRBV29-1 combines with J gene TRBJ2-4; 7 bases are shared with TRBD2. Germline assignment: CDR1 SQVTM and CDR2 ANQGSEA. The V and J ends lost 1 base and 0 bases, in that order; junction bases with no gene match: 6. This CDR3 is built from 16 residues. The DNA for the CDR3 is TGCAGCGTTGAAGGTATCGCGGGAGCAGCCAAAAACATTCAGTACTTC. As protein: CSVEGIAGAAKNIQYF. The variable domain in full, with the rest retrieved from reference TRBV29-1 and TRBJ2-4, is SAVISQKPSRDICQRGTSLTIQCQVDSQVTMMFWYRQQPGQSLTLIATANQGSEATYESGFVIDKFPISRPNLTFSTLTVSNMSPEDSSIYLCSVEGIAGAAKNIQYFGAGTRLSVL.

The chain carries TRBV28 and TRBJ2-2, with 7 positions matching TRBD2. The germline CDR1 and CDR2 sequences are MDHEN and SYDVKM. The CDR3 is 16 residues long. The V and J ends lost 7 bases and 6 bases, in that order; junction bases with no gene match: 14. The CDR3 protein is CASTTRRGGLPGELFF. The CDR3 nucleotides read TGTGCCAGCACTACCAGGAGGGGAGGGCTCCCCGGGGAGCTGTTTTTT.

This clonotype was detected only a few times. The V gene is TRBV7-2, the J gene TRBJ1-2, with 7 bases identical to TRBD1. CDR1 and CDR2 from the germline V gene are SGHTA and FQGNSA. V gave up 5 bases and J gave up 4 bases; unmatched junction bases: 10. This CDR3 comprises 15 residues. The CDR3 DNA follows: TGTGCCAGCAGCAGAGAGGGGGCCGGGGTCTATGGCTACACCTTC. Amino acid sequence: CASSREGAGVYGYTF. The whole variable domain, filled in from reference TRBV7-2 and TRBJ1-2, reads GAGVSQSPSNKVTEKGKDVELRCDPISGHTALYWYRQSLGQGLEFLIYFQGNSAPDKSGLPSDRFSAERTGGSVSTLTIQRTQQEDSAVYLCASSREGAGVYGYTFGSGTRLTVV.

In regard to this clonotype: Relative to the germline gene, one junction end is altered; a read error may explain this. This chain uses TRBV2 with TRBJ2-7; 7 bases agree with TRBD1. Germline V gives CDR1 SNHLY, CDR2 FYNNEI. The CDR3 consists of 10 residues. As DNA, the CDR3 is TGTGCCAGCAGTAGGGACAGAAAAAGCTTC. It encodes CASSRDRKSF.

The rearrangement uses TRBV29-1 and TRBJ1-1; no firm D call. Trimming pared 2 bases from V and 7 bases from J, leaving 5 bases between. From germline, CDR1 is SQVTM and CDR2 ANQGSEA. CDR3 length: 10 residues. The CDR3 is CSVEFNEAFF. As DNA, the CDR3 is TGCAGCGTTGAATTTAATGAAGCTTTCTTT.

This clonotype has a handful of counts. This chain joins TRBV6-5 and TRBJ1-6, with 9 bases matching TRBD1. The CDR3 contains 13 residues. Germline CDR1 MNHEY, CDR2 SVGAGI. J was trimmed by 8 bases and V by 4 bases; bases with no gene match: 0. CDR3 region: CASSWTGDSPLHF. The CDR3 DNA is TGTGCCAGCAGTTGGACAGGGGATTCACCCCTCCACTTT.

CDR3 sequence (DNA): TGTGCCAGCAGTGAGGGACAGGCGTTGAACTCACCCCTCCACTTT. Encoded protein: CASSEGQALNSPLHF. This rearrangement joins TRBV2 to TRBJ1-6; 8 positions agree with TRBD1. Germline V lookup: CDR1 SNHLY, CDR2 FYNNEI. The CDR3 consists of 15 residues. V dropped 3 bases and J dropped 10; count of bases not matched to a gene: 8.

The chain recombines TRBV20-1 with TRBJ1-1, with TRBD1 as a possible D gene (5 bases). Trimming removed 6 bases from V and 4 bases from J, with 15 bases in between. CDR3 length: 13 amino acids. The germline gives CDR1 DFQATT, CDR2 SNEGSKA (reference sequence). In nucleotides, the CDR3 is TGCAGTGCCCCCGCAGGGTTCGTCACTGAAGCTTTCTTT. Its protein is CSAPAGFVTEAFF.

The genes are TRBV5-1 and TRBJ2-7, with 10 bases that match TRBD1. The CDR3 spans 15 residues. Looked up from germline, CDR1 is SGHRS and CDR2 is YFSETQ. Losses at the gene ends were 0 bases for V and 6 bases for J; bases not matched to a gene: 6. CDR3 DNA: TGCGCCAGCAGCTTGGGAGGGACAGGGGTTATCGAGCAGTACTTC. Translated, it gives CASSLGGTGVIEQYF.

V and J are TRBV4-1 and TRBJ2-3; possible D gene TRBD2, 5 bases. The CDR3 runs to 13 residues. Trimming pared 4 bases from V and 6 bases from J, leaving 11 bases between. Per germline, CDR1 MGHRA and CDR2 YSYEKL. The CDR3 loop reads CASSRLASDTQYF. CDR3 sequence (DNA): TGCGCCAGCAGCCGGCTAGCCTCGGATACGCAGTATTTT.

The CDR3 nucleotides read TGTGCCAGCAGTTACCCCGGGAATTTTCAATCACCCCTCCACTTT. Its protein is CASSYPGNFQSPLHF. The chain recombines TRBV6-5 with TRBJ1-6, with D unresolved. This CDR3 spans 15 amino acids. Germline V gives CDR1 MNHEY, CDR2 SVGAGI. V was clipped by 2 bases and J by 10 bases, with 15 bases between them.